This TCR beta chain emerged from a study of blood T cell repertoires in COVID-19. As for the study in general: Samples of COVID-19 (acute and convalescent) were obtained from the United States, Italy and Spain. The analysed material was cDNA or gDNA that came from T cells, B-cell-depleted T cells, or PBMCs.

Original handling: Cell counts per sample came from amplifying reference gene primers. Here immunoSEQ multiplex PCR was the method, and the copy in TCRdb shows in-frame clones only, minus some. That table supplies the V and J calls and clone size; D and trimming were determined from the DNA. The sample shows about 400,000 clones, around nine tenths of them seen only once. Specimen: peripheral blood. This receptor was obtained from a human donor in a cohort sampled during active COVID-19.

The CDR3 coding sequence is TGTGCCAGCAGTTACGGGACTTTTGACACAGATACGCAGTATTTT. This sequence encodes CASSYGTFDTDTQYF. V usage is TRBV6-2 or TRBV6-3 and J usage is TRBJ2-3, with D perhaps matching TRBD2 (6 bases). Trimming cost V 2 bases and J 2 bases, with 11 bases left between them. This CDR3 has 15 residues. The V gene's germline CDR1 is MNHEY and CDR2 SVGEGT.